Listed below are T cell receptor beta chains from one sample, sequenced in a study of blood T cell repertoires in COVID-19. Profiled with immunoSEQ multiplex PCR; TCRdb holds only in-frame clones, not every one. The profile shows 190,000 or so clones, around four fifths of them singletons. Material for sequencing was peripheral blood. Receptors were obtained from a man between 60 and 75 years old with COVID-19, enrolled during active disease. Each CDR3 is given with its conserved first and last residue. D genes are given only for firm matches. Not all rows give a size; the values are once, few, many and, for expanded clones, a class.

-	TRBV27	TRBJ2-2	TRBD2	19	TGTGCCAGCAGCACCCCGGGGACTAGCGGGAGTTGGGGCACCGGGGAGCTGTTTTTT	CASSTPGTSGSWGTGELFF
-	TRBV5-8	TRBJ2-2	TRBD1	15	TGTGCCAGCAGCATGGACAGGCCGAACACCGGGGAGCTGTTTTTT	CASSMDRPNTGELFF
once	TRBV5-1	TRBJ1-6	TRBD1	15	TGCGCCAGCAGCACATCCGGGACAGTCGGTTCACCCCTCCACTTT	CASSTSGTVGSPLHF
-	TRBV6-2/TRBV6-3	TRBJ2-2	-	13	TGTGCCAGCAGTTACTCGGAGACCGGGGAGCTGTTTTTT	CASSYSETGELFF
-	TRBV4-2	TRBJ2-5	TRBD1	14	TGTGCCAGCAGCCAACAGGACAGGGAGGAGACCCAGTACTTC	CASSQQDREETQYF
-	TRBV7-2	TRBJ1-1	TRBD1	14	TGTGCCAGCAGCGCCCGGACAGGGAAGAACGAAGCTTTCTTT	CASSARTGKNEAFF
few	TRBV19	TRBJ2-7	-	16	TGTGCCAGTAGTCCAGCACCCGCGGGGCTCCACTACGAGCAGTACTTC	CASSPAPAGLHYEQYF
once	TRBV3-1/TRBV3-2	TRBJ1-5	-	13	TGTGCCAGCAGCCAAGGTCTCAATCAGCCCCAGCATTTT	CASSQGLNQPQHF
-	TRBV11-2	TRBJ2-7	TRBD1	15	TGTGCCAGCAGCTGGACCGGGACAGGGGCGTACGAGCAGTACTTC	CASSWTGTGAYEQYF
-	TRBV15	TRBJ2-5	TRBD1	15	TGTGCCACCAGCAGAGAAAAGGGGGCAGGGGAGACCCAGTACTTC	CATSREKGAGETQYF
-	TRBV5-4	TRBJ1-1	-	13	TGTGCCAGCACTATCGACAGGAACACTGAAGCTTTCTTT	CASTIDRNTEAFF
-	TRBV29-1	TRBJ2-5	-	11	TGCAGCGTAGCACAGAAGGAGACCCAGTACTTC	CSVAQKETQYF
-	TRBV4-1	TRBJ2-2	-	16	TGCGCCAGCAGCCAGAGGCGGACTCAGAACACCGGGGAGCTGTTTTTT	CASSQRRTQNTGELFF
-	TRBV3-1/TRBV3-2	TRBJ1-1	-	14	TGTGCCAGCAGCCAAGTCGGGGGGCAGAATGAAGCTTTCTTT	CASSQVGGQNEAFF
-	TRBV19	TRBJ2-2	TRBD2	14	TGTGCCACCCGAGGTAGCGGGGACACCGGGGAGCTGTTTTTT	CATRGSGDTGELFF
-	TRBV10-2	TRBJ1-2	-	13	TGCGCCAGCAGCCGAGCCTCCTCCTATGGCTACACCTTC	CASSRASSYGYTF
-	TRBV11-2	TRBJ1-5	TRBD1	16	TGTGCCAGCAGCAGAACCCTGGGACAGGGACCGGAGCCCCAGCATTTT	CASSRTLGQGPEPQHF
-	TRBV5-4	TRBJ1-6	TRBD1	16	TGTGCCAGCACCCTACAGGGGAGCTCCTATAATTCACCCCTCCACTTT	CASTLQGSSYNSPLHF
-	TRBV19	TRBJ2-4	TRBD2	17	TGTGCCAGTAGTATTTCCCCAAGCGGGAATATCGAAAACATTCAGTACTTC	CASSISPSGNIENIQYF